This T cell receptor (beta chain) was captured by sequencing in a study of CD8 T cells in Susac syndrome. Peripheral blood CD8+ and CD4+ T cells were profiled by TCR beta sequencing. The CDR3 has 17 amino acids. V shed 4 bases, J shed 0 bases, and the junction held 12 bases outside the gene matches. CDR1 is SQVTM and CDR2 is ANQGSEA in the germline V gene. Reverse transcription of roughly 0.45 to 1 ug RNA used random hexamers. TCRdb fed the immunoSEQ multiplex PCR reads into MiXCR, producing one record per CDR3 protein. The sample consists of some 150,000 distinct CDR3 sequences, roughly 95% of them appearing once.

The sample taken for sequencing was CD8+ T cells from PBMCs. This clonotype was sampled from a human donor with multiple sclerosis. V is TRBV29-1 and J is TRBJ2-1, with 7 bases matching TRBD1. In DNA form, the CDR3 reads TGCAGCGTTGGTCCTCGACAGGGACCATACTCCTACAATGAGCAGTTCTTC. Protein sequence: CSVGPRQGPYSYNEQFF.